This TCR beta chain was recorded in a study of metastatic and nonmetastatic thyroid tumors. MiXCR reprocessed the PCR reads for TCRdb. The table has fewer than 40,000 clones, 20% to 25% seen once. This clone has a count of ten or more. No treatment of any kind had been given to any patient before thyroid surgery. The source is a male donor with papillary thyroid cancer or a benign thyroid nodule (not recorded which). Some clones in this sample may be carry-over from other donors' samples. The specimen sequenced was tumor tissue.

The CDR3 DNA reads TGTGCCATCGAGCTTCATGAGCAGTTCTTC. Translated, it gives CAIELHEQFF. The chain combines TRBV10-3 with TRBJ2-1; no definite D call. Per the germline V gene, CDR1 is ENHRY and CDR2 is SYGVKD. The CDR3 loop spans 10 amino acids. Trimming shortened V by 8 bases and J by 8 bases, and 7 bases separated the two germline ends.